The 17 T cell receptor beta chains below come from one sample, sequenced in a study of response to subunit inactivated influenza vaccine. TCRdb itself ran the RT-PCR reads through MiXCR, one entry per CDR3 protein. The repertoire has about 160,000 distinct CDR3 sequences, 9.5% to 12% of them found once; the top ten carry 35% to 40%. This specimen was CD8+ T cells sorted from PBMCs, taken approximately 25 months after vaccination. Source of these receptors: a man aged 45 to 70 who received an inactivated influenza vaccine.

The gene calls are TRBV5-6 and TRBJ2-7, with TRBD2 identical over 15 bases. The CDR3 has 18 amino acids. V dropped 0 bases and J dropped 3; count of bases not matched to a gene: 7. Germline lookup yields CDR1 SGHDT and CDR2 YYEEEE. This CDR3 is CASSLATGTSGRSYEQYF. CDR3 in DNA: TGTGCCAGCAGCTTGGCAACTGGGACTAGCGGGAGGAGCTACGAGCAGTACTTC.

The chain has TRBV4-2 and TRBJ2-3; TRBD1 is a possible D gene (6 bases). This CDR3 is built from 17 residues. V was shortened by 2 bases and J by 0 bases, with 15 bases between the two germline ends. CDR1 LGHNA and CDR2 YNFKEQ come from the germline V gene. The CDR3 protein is CASSQQGQGRSTDTQYF. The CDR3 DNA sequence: TGTGCCAGCAGCCAACAGGGGCAGGGACGAAGCACAGATACGCAGTATTTT.

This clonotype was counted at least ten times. The DNA for the CDR3 is TGCATCGGGAGGGGGCGCGACACTGAAGCTTTCTTT. As protein: CIGRGRDTEAFF. The V call is TRBV29-1, the J call TRBJ1-1; 7 bases line up with TRBD1. The V gene's germline CDR1 is SQVTM and CDR2 ANQGSEA. This CDR3 is built from 12 residues.

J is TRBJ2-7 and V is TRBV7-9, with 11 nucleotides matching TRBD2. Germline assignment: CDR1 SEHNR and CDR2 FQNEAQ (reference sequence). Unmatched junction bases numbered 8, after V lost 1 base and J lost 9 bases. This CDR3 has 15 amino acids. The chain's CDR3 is CASSLGLAGTSGQYF. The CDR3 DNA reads TGTGCCAGCAGCTTAGGACTAGCGGGGACCTCTGGGCAGTACTTC.

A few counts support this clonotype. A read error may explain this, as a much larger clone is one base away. CDR3 protein: CAYGGERLFF. The CDR3 coding sequence is TGTGCCTATGGAGGTGAAAGACTGTTTTTT. This chain connects TRBV7-9 to TRBJ1-4; unclear D gene. The CDR3 spans 10 residues. The V gene's germline CDR1 is SEHNR and CDR2 FQNEAQ (reference sequence).

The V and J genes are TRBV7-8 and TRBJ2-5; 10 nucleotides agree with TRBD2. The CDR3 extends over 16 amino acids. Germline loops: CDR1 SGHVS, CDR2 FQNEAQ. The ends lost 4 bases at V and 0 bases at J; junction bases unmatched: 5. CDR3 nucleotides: TGTGCCAGCAGCTGGCTAGCGGGGGAGTACCAAGAGACCCAGTACTTC. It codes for CASSWLAGEYQETQYF.

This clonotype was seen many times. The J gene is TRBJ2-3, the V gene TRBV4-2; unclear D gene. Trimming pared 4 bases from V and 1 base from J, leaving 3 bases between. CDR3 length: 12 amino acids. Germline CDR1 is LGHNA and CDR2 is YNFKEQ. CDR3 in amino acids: CASSLRTDTQYF. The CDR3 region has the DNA TGTGCCAGCAGCCTCCGCACAGATACGCAGTATTTT.

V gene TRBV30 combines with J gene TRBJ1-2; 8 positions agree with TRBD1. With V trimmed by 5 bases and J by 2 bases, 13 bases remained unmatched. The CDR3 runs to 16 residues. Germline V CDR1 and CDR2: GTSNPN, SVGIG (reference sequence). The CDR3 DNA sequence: TGTGCCTGGGAGCCGGGACAGGACGAGAGAAACTATGGCTACACCTTC. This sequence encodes CAWEPGQDERNYGYTF.

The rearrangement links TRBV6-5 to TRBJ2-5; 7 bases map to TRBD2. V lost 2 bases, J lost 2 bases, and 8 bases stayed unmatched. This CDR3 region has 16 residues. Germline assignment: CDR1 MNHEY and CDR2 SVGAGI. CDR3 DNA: TGTGCCAGCAGTTACAGTCGGCTAGCGGAACAAGAGACCCAGTACTTC. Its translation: CASSYSRLAEQETQYF.

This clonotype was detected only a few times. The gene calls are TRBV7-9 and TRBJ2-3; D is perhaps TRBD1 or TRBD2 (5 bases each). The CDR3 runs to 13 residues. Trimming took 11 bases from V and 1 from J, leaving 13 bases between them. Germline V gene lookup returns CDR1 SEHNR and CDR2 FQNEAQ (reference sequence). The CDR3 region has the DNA TGTGCCGTGTACGGGGACGGCACAGATACGCAGTATTTT. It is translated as CAVYGDGTDTQYF.

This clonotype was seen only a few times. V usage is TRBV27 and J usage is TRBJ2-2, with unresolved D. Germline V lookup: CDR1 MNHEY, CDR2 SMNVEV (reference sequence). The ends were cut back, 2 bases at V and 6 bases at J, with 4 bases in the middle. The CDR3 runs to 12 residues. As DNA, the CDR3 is TGTGCCAGCAGTTTACTAGCCGGGGAGCTGTTTTTT. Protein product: CASSLLAGELFF.

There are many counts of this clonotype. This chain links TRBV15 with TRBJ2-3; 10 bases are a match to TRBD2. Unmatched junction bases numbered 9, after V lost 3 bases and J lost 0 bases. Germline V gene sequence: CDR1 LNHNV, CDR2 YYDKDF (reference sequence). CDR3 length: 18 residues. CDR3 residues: CATSSSGLAESSTDTQYF. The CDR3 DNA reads TGTGCCACCAGCAGCTCCGGACTAGCGGAGTCTAGCACAGATACGCAGTATTTT.

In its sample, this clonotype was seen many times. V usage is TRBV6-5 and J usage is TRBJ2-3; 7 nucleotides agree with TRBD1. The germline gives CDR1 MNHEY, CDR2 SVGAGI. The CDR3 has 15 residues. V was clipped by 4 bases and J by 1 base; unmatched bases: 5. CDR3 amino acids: CASSWTGTGTDTQYF. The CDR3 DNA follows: TGTGCCAGCAGTTGGACCGGGACAGGCACAGATACGCAGTATTTT.

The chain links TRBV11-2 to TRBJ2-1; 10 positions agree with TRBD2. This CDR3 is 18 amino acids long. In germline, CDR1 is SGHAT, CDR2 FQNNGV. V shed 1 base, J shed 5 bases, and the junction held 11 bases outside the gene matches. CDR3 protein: CASSLVASGGLLHNEQFF. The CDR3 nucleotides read TGTGCCAGCAGCTTAGTGGCTAGCGGGGGTCTTCTTCACAATGAGCAGTTCTTC.

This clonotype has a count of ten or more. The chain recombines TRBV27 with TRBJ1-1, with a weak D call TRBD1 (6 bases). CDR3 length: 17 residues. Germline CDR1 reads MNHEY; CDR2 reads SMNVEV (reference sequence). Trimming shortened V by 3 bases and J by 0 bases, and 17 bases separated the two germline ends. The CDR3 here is CASSFTQGNSMNTEAFF. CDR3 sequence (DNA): TGTGCCAGCAGTTTCACACAGGGCAATAGTATGAACACTGAAGCTTTCTTT.

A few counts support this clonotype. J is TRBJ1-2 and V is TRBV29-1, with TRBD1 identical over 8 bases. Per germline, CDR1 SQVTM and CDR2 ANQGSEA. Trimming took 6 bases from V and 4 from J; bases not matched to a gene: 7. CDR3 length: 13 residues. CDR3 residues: CSVPDRAVYGYTF. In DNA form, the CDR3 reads TGCAGCGTCCCGGACAGGGCGGTCTATGGCTACACCTTC.

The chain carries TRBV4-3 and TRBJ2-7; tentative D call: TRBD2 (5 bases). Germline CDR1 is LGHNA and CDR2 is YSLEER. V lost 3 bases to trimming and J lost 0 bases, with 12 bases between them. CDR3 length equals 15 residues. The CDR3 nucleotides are TGCGCCAGCAGCCAGGAGACGGGAAGCTCCTACGAGCAGTACTTC. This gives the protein CASSQETGSSYEQYF.